The clone carrying this TCR beta chain was counted many times. Its antigen is as yet unknown. This sample stems from a study of tumor-infiltrating lymphocytes in primary liver carcinoma. About the research overall: Patients were both men and women, whose ages ran from 30 to 69 years. Study findings and constraints: Only around 7-25% of top clones occurred in all five tumor regions. The overlap of tumor-adjacent and tumor-blood pairs was smaller than that of tumor region pairs.

Germline lookup yields CDR1 MGHRA and CDR2 YSYEKL. V shed 5 bases and J shed 4 bases, with 5 bases lying between them. The CDR3 contains 11 residues. Joint extraction of RNA and DNA used roughly 19-31 mg of bulk tissue that was unsorted. A constant-region primer served to make TCR beta cDNA from roughly 480 ng total RNA. Researchers made the TCR beta libraries by running three nested multiplex PCR rounds with slightly modified ARM-PCR. It was with TRBV1-TRBV30 forward primers and a C-beta reverse primer that the first two PCR rounds were run, at approximately 10 cycles each. TCRdb reprocessed the multiplex PCR reads with MiXCR, giving one entry per CDR3 protein. The profile shows roughly 120,000 distinct CDR3 sequences, 60% to 70% of them singletons.

The receptor was isolated from a woman aged 55-75 years with primary liver carcinoma and hepatitis B virus infection. This chain uses TRBV4-1 with TRBJ1-2, with D possibly matching TRBD1 (5 bases). Sequencing used liver tumor tissue from sampling region 1. Subset in this sample: tumor region T1, superior pole. The CDR3 DNA reads TGCGCCAGCAGCGACAGCTATGGCTACACCTTC. It is translated as CASSDSYGYTF.